The clone carrying this TCR beta chain has a count of ten or more. These data originate in a study of CD4 and CD8 cells across lung adenocarcinoma regions. The patients had localized lung adenocarcinoma, a non-small cell subtype. CDR3 size: 12 residues. Germline CDR1 and CDR2: MNHNS and SASEGT. V gave up 1 base and J gave up 10 bases, with 8 bases separating them. TCRdb passed the PCR reads through MiXCR, listing each CDR3 protein once. The sample shows roughly 25,000 distinct CDR3 sequences, more than 45% of them seen only once. The clonotype comes from a male donor with lung adenocarcinoma. The CD4 and CD8 labels of this study may be unreliable. The sequencing sample was made of CD4+ T cells from the center of a lung tumor. The chain combines TRBV6-1 with TRBJ2-1, with D unresolved. The CDR3 region has the DNA TGTGCCAGCAGTGAAGGGTGGAGCGAGCAGTTCTTC. Amino acid sequence: CASSEGWSEQFF.